The 19 T cell receptor beta chains given below trace back to one sample, sequenced in a study of cytomegalovirus exposure and HLA in healthy donors (dated by TCRdb to 2016 to 2017). Libraries were made using the immunoSEQ multiplex PCR assay. For the multiplex PCR, a mixture combining 60 forward primers for TCR Vbeta segments and 13 reverse primers for TCR Jbeta segments was used. Drawn from immuneACCESS, this table holds only the in-frame rearrangements with V and J called that TCRdb kept. Clones are partly lost; checked studies trace under half to an unresolved V gene and leave the rest unexplained. Within this sample are roughly 140,000 clones, with around a tenth of them counted one time only. Over 1.5% of the sample belongs to the ten largest clones. Sequencing was performed on PBMCs. The source of these receptors is a male donor in good health and CMV-seronegative.

The V and J genes are TRBV28 and TRBJ2-7, with 8 bases aligning to TRBD1. With 6 bases clipped from V and 7 bases from J, the junction kept 14 bases outside the gene matches. CDR3 length: 15 residues. Per germline, CDR1 MDHEN and CDR2 SYDVKM. CDR3: CASSSPQGGSWEQYF. DNA for the CDR3: TGTGCCAGCAGCTCACCACAGGGGGGCTCGTGGGAGCAGTACTTC.

The table lists this clone with a few counts. The chain joins TRBV15 to TRBJ2-5, with TRBD2 matching over 7 bases. Germline-derived CDR1 and CDR2 are LNHNV and YYDKDF (reference sequence). The V and J ends lost 0 bases and 3 bases, in that order; junction bases with no gene match: 7. The CDR3 length is 16 residues. CDR3 coding DNA: TGTGCCACCAGCAGAGATCGTGCTAGCGGCGAAGAGACCCAGTACTTC. Translated: CATSRDRASGEETQYF. Full variable domain (remainder filled in from reference TRBV15 and TRBJ2-5): DAMVIQNPRYQVTQFGKPVTLSCSQTLNHNVMYWYQQKSSQAPKLLFHYYDKDFNNEADTPDNFQSRRPNTSFCFLDIRSPGLGDTAMYLCATSRDRASGEETQYFGPGTRLLVL.

The rearrangement uses TRBV27 and TRBJ2-7; 10 bases are shared with TRBD1. With 0 bases clipped from V and 3 bases from J, the junction kept 5 bases outside the gene matches. The CDR3 runs to 16 residues. Germline CDR1 MNHEY, CDR2 SMNVEV (reference sequence). The CDR3 region is CASSLSAGTGDYEQYF. Written as DNA, the CDR3 is TGTGCCAGCAGTTTATCGGCCGGGACAGGGGACTACGAGCAGTACTTC.

V and J are TRBV4-1 and TRBJ2-7, with TRBD2 matching over 7 bases. This CDR3 is 16 amino acids long. V shed 2 bases, J shed 4 bases, and the junction held 11 bases outside the gene matches. CDR1 is MGHRA and CDR2 is YSYEKL in the germline V gene. CDR3 amino acids: CASSQLGLEGGYEQYF. The DNA of the CDR3 is TGCGCCAGCAGCCAACTTGGACTAGAGGGAGGTTACGAGCAGTACTTC.

This clone was picked up a small number of times. The chain links TRBV28 to TRBJ1-6; tentatively, D is TRBD1 (6 bases). The CDR3 is made up of 15 amino acids. Germline V gene lookup returns CDR1 MDHEN and CDR2 SYDVKM. Trimming took off 2 bases at V and 7 bases at J, with 12 bases between the two ends. In DNA form, the CDR3 reads TGTGCCAGCAGTTTAAGGCAGGGGAGAAATTCACCCCTCCACTTT. Its translation: CASSLRQGRNSPLHF.

CDR3: CASSGLAGYNEQFF. For the CDR3, the DNA is TGTGCCAGCAGTGGACTAGCGGGATACAATGAGCAGTTCTTC. This sequence joins TRBV2 and TRBJ2-1; 11 nucleotides match TRBD2. The germline CDR1 and CDR2 sequences are SNHLY and FYNNEI. The CDR3 consists of 14 residues. The trim removed 4 bases at V and 4 bases at J, leaving 0 bases unmatched.

This clone was detected a few times. This rearrangement joins TRBV19 to TRBJ1-4, with D maybe TRBD1 (6 bases). The CDR3 is 14 amino acids. V dropped 5 bases and J dropped 8 bases, with 15 bases sitting between them. Germline values: CDR1 LNHDA, CDR2 SQIVND (reference sequence). CDR3 region: CASSLGHTDEKLFF. In nucleotides, the CDR3 is TGTGCCAGTAGTCTGGGACACACGGACGAAAAACTGTTTTTT.

The chain combines TRBV7-9 with TRBJ1-1, with TRBD1 identical over 7 bases. The germline V gene encodes CDR1 SEHNR and CDR2 FQNEAQ (reference sequence). CDR3 length: 16 residues. With V trimmed by 4 bases and J by 0 bases, 8 bases remained unmatched. As DNA, the CDR3 is TGTGCCAGCAGCTCATCCCCGACAGGGTTGAACACTGAAGCTTTCTTT. It yields the protein CASSSSPTGLNTEAFF.

Comments on this clone: This is likely a read error, given that the CDR3 carries no conserved phenylalanine or tryptophan at its end. The DNA is left out, because the CDR3 cannot be placed on it with certainty; the CDR3 is given as TCRdb lists it. V is TRBV6-4 and J is TRBJ1-4. CDR1 and CDR2 (germline): MRHNA, SNTAGT. From its first to its last residue, the CDR3 has 13 amino acids. CDR3 sequence: CARDEGLNEKMFL.

This sequence joins TRBV7-9 and TRBJ2-2, with unresolved D. Trimming removed 3 bases from V and 4 bases from J, with 3 bases in between. Germline V CDR1 and CDR2: SEHNR, FQNEAQ (reference sequence). This CDR3 contains 12 residues. The CDR3 nucleotides read TGTGCCAGCAGCTTCTCCACCGGGGAGCTGTTTTTT. This sequence encodes CASSFSTGELFF.

This clone came up a few times. The rearrangement uses TRBV7-9 and TRBJ2-7; a weak D match, TRBD2 (5 bases). Germline CDR1 reads SEHNR; CDR2 reads FQNEAQ (reference sequence). The CDR3 totals 12 residues. V was shortened by 1 base and J by 5 bases, with 6 bases between the two germline ends. The CDR3 loop is CASSLGTHEQYF. The CDR3 DNA follows: TGTGCCAGCAGCTTAGGGACTCACGAGCAGTACTTC.

J is TRBJ2-5 and V is TRBV5-6; maybe TRBD2 (6 bases). V was cut by 1 base and J by 4 bases, with 8 bases left in between. This CDR3 has 13 amino acids. Germline lookup yields CDR1 SGHDT and CDR2 YYEEEE. CDR3 protein: CASSLSGVETQYF. The CDR3 region has the DNA TGTGCCAGCAGCTTGTCGGGGGTAGAGACCCAGTACTTC.

The J gene is TRBJ2-1, the V gene TRBV29-1; 7 bases are shared with TRBD2. V gave up 0 bases and J gave up 1 base; unmatched junction bases: 6. The CDR3 covers 16 residues. Per the germline V gene, CDR1 is SQVTM and CDR2 is ANQGSEA. The CDR3 spells CSVEEGAGISYNEQFF. The CDR3 coding sequence is TGCAGCGTTGAAGAGGGAGCGGGAATATCCTACAATGAGCAGTTCTTC.

This clone was picked up a small number of times. The rearrangement links TRBV5-1 to TRBJ1-4, with 7 bases that match TRBD1. With V trimmed by 3 bases and J by 0 bases, 5 bases remained unmatched. The CDR3 consists of 16 residues. Germline-derived CDR1 and CDR2 are SGHRS and YFSETQ. The CDR3 DNA reads as TGCGCCAGCAGCTGGGGACAGTTTGCAACTAATGAAAAACTGTTTTTT. The encoded protein is CASSWGQFATNEKLFF.

This clone occurred a few times. The V call is TRBV6-5, the J call TRBJ1-5, with 10 bases that match TRBD1. The CDR3 is 15 amino acids. Germline V gives CDR1 MNHEY, CDR2 SVGAGI. V was clipped by 6 bases and J by 3 bases; unmatched bases: 5. This CDR3 reads CASRRDRGHNQPQHF. The CDR3 DNA reads as TGTGCCAGCAGAAGGGACAGGGGCCACAATCAGCCCCAGCATTTT.

This chain joins TRBV7-9 and TRBJ2-7; 11 bases map to TRBD2. The CDR3 spans 16 residues. CDR1 and CDR2 (germline): SEHNR, FQNEAQ (reference sequence). V shed 4 bases and J 5 bases; nucleotides not matched to a gene: 10. Here the CDR3 reads CASSSDPLAGAHEQYF. The CDR3 region has the DNA TGTGCCAGCAGCTCCGACCCACTAGCGGGAGCCCACGAGCAGTACTTC.

This clone was seen only a few times. This sequence joins TRBV2 and TRBJ1-4; D is uncertain. The length of the CDR3 is 12 residues. The V gene lost 0 bases and the J gene lost 8 bases, with 4 bases spanning the gap. Germline CDR1 and CDR2: SNHLY and FYNNEI. CDR3 bases: TGTGCCAGCAGTGAAGCGCGAGAAAAACTGTTTTTT. Translation: CASSEAREKLFF. Full variable domain (rest looked up from reference TRBV2 and TRBJ1-4): EPEVTQTPSHQVTQMGQEVILRCVPISNHLYFYWYRQILGQKVEFLVSFYNNEISEKSEIFDDQFSVERPDGSNFTLKIRSTKLEDSAMYFCASSEAREKLFFGSGTQLSVL.

This clone was observed a handful of times. This chain joins TRBV7-9 and TRBJ1-6; D may be TRBD1 (6 bases). The CDR3 is 15 residues long. Germline V gene data show CDR1 as SEHNR and CDR2 as FQNEAQ (reference sequence). The V end lost 6 bases, the J end lost 6 bases, and 15 bases lay between the germline ends. DNA of the CDR3: TGTGCCAGCAGACAAACAGGGTTGGGTAATTCACCCCTCCACTTT. It translates to CASRQTGLGNSPLHF.

The CDR3 nucleotides read TGTGCCATCAGTGAGTTTGGGACTAATCCCTCCTACGAGCAGTACTTC. The encoded protein is CAISEFGTNPSYEQYF. This chain joins TRBV10-3 and TRBJ2-7; TRBD2 matches 7 bases. The CDR3 contains 16 residues. Germline CDR1 and CDR2: ENHRY and SYGVKD. The trim removed 1 base at V and 0 bases at J, leaving 6 bases unmatched.